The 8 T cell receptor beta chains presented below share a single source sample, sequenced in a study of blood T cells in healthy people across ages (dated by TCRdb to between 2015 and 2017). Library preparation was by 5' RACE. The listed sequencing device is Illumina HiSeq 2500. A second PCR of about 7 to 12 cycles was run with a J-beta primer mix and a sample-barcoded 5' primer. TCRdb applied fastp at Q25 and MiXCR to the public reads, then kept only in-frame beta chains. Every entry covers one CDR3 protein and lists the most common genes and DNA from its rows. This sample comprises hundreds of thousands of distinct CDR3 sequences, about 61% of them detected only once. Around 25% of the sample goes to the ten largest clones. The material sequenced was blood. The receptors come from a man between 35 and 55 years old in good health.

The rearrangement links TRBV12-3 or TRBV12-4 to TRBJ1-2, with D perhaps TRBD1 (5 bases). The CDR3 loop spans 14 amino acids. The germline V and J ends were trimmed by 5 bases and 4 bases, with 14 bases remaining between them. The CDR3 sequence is CASSVGTHSYGYTF. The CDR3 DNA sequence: TGTGCCAGCAGTGTGGGGACGCACTCCTATGGCTACACCTTC.

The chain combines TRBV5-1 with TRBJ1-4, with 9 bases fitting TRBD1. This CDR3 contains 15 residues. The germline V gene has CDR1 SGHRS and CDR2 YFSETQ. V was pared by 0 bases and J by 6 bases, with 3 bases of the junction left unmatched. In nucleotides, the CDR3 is TGCGCCAGCAGCTTGGACGGGACAGGGTATGAAAAACTGTTTTTT. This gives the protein CASSLDGTGYEKLFF.

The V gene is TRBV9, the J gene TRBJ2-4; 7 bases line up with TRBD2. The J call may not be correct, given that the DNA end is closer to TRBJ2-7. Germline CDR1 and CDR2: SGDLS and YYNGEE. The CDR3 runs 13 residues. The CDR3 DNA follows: TGTGCCAGCAGCGTAAGCGGGACCTACGAGCAGTACTTC. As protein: CASSVSGTYEQYF.

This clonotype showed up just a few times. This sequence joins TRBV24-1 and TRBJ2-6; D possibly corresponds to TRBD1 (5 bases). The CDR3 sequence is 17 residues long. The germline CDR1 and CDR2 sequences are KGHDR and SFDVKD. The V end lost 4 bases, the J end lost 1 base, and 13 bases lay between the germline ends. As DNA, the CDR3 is TGTGCCACCAGTGACACTACGACAGCATCTGGGGCCAACGTCCTGACTTTC. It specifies CATSDTTTASGANVLTF.

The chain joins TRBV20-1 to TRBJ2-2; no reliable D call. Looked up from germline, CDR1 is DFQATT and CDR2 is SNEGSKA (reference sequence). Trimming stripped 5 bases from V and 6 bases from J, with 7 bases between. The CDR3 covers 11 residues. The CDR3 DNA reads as TGCAGTGCTCCCGGACCCGGGGAGCTGTTTTTT. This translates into CSAPGPGELFF.

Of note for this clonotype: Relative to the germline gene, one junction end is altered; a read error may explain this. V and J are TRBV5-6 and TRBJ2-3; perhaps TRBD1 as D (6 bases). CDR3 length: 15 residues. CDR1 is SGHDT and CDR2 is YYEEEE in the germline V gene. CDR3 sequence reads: CARSFPTGHTDTQYF. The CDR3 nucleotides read TGTGCCAGAAGCTTCCCGACAGGACACACAGATACGCAGTATTTT.

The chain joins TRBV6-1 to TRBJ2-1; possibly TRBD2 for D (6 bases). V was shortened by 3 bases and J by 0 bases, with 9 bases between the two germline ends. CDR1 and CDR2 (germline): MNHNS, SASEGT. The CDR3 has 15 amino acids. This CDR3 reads CASSDRGNSYNEQFF. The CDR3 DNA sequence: TGTGCCAGCAGTGATCGGGGGAACTCCTACAATGAGCAGTTCTTC.

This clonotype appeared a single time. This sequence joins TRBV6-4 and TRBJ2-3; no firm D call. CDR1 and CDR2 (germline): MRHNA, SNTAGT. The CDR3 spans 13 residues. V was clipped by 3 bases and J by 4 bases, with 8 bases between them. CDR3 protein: CASSELAADTQYF. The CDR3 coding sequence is TGTGCCAGCAGTGAACTCGCGGCAGATACGCAGTATTTT.